One and the same sample provided the 26 T cell receptor beta chains below, sequenced in a study of blood T cells in healthy people across ages. For the second PCR, which ran for about 7 to 11 cycles, a sample-barcoded 5' primer and a J-beta primer mix were used. TCRdb reanalysed the 5' RACE reads using MiXCR and keeps one entry per CDR3 protein. The sample lists about 1.8 million distinct CDR3 sequences, roughly 49% occurring once. The sample consisted of blood. These TCRs come from a woman between 40 and 50 years old in good health.

This clonotype was observed a handful of times. J is TRBJ2-1 and V is TRBV12-3 or TRBV12-4; TRBD2 aligns across 11 bases. The CDR3 is 14 residues long. V trimming: 8 bases; J trimming: 4 bases; junction bases outside the gene matches: 4. The CDR3 coding sequence is TGTGCCAGCCTGACTAGCGGGGCTTACAATGAGCAGTTCTTC. It specifies CASLTSGAYNEQFF.

The chain carries TRBV29-1 and TRBJ2-7; 7 nucleotides line up with TRBD1. The CDR3 covers 14 residues. Germline V CDR1 and CDR2: SQVTM, ANQGSEA. The trim removed 7 bases at V and 7 bases at J, leaving 16 bases unmatched. The CDR3 DNA follows: TGCAGCGGGGCCGGGACAGCGTCGAACAATGAGCAGTACTTC. Translating gives CSGAGTASNNEQYF.

Concerning this clonotype: This likely comes from a read error, as the CDR3 has no conserved phenylalanine or tryptophan at its end. The chain employs TRBV5-1 and TRBJ2-1; 10 bases match TRBD1. The CDR3 covers 15 residues. V was pared by 4 bases and J by 8 bases, with 9 bases of the junction left unmatched. Germline values: CDR1 SGHRS, CDR2 YFSETQ. CDR3 nucleotide sequence: TGCGCCAGCAGCATGACAGGGGGCGGGGAATATGAGCAGTTCTTA. It translates to CASSMTGGGEYEQFL.

The V gene is TRBV4-1, the J gene TRBJ2-1, with TRBD2 identical over 9 bases. V lost 4 bases to trimming and J lost 5 bases; unmatched junction nucleotides: 6. CDR1 is MGHRA, CDR2 YSYEKL, per germline. The CDR3 length is 15 residues. The CDR3 loop is CASSPLAGPNNEQFF. Here the CDR3 DNA reads TGCGCCAGCAGCCCTCTAGCGGGGCCGAACAATGAGCAGTTCTTC.

This clonotype has only a few counts. The chain combines TRBV20-1 with TRBJ2-7; the D gene is possibly TRBD2 (6 bases). Trimming took 4 bases from V and 9 from J, leaving 16 bases between them. Germline-derived CDR1 and CDR2 are DFQATT and SNEGSKA (reference sequence). This CDR3 contains 12 residues. The CDR3 reads CSATPRQGGQYF. CDR3 nucleotides: TGCAGTGCTACCCCCAGGCAGGGAGGGCAGTACTTC.

This chain links TRBV27 with TRBJ2-7; D may be TRBD1 (6 bases). Between the trimmed V and J ends, which lost 4 bases and 3 bases, there was a span of 19 bases. The CDR3 spans 16 residues. Germline V gene data show CDR1 as MNHEY and CDR2 as SMNVEV (reference sequence). DNA for the CDR3: TGTGCCAGCAGTTCTCGCCGGGCAGGGGTGATCTACGAGCAGTACTTC. It yields the protein CASSSRRAGVIYEQYF.

The chain couples TRBV6-1 to TRBJ2-1, with D perhaps given as TRBD1 or TRBD2 (5 bases each). V was trimmed by 1 base and J by 2 bases, leaving 12 bases between them. The CDR3 is 16 residues long. Germline V gene sequence: CDR1 MNHNS, CDR2 SASEGT. In DNA form, the CDR3 reads TGTGCCAGCAGTGAAGGAGGGGTAGGGACCTACAATGAGCAGTTCTTC. This translates into CASSEGGVGTYNEQFF.

CDR3 sequence: CASSDTQGFYGYTF. The CDR3 DNA reads TGTGCCAGCAGTGATACACAGGGGTTCTATGGCTACACCTTC. The chain recombines TRBV12-3 or TRBV12-4 with TRBJ1-2; 7 bases line up with TRBD1. The CDR3 consists of 14 residues. The trim removed 5 bases at V and 4 bases at J, leaving 7 bases unmatched.

This clonotype has a handful of counts. The chain links TRBV5-5 to TRBJ2-5; 8 nucleotides match TRBD2. In germline, CDR1 is SGHKS, CDR2 YYEKEE (reference sequence). The CDR3 totals 16 residues. The V and J ends lost 2 bases and 0 bases, in that order; junction bases with no gene match: 6. As DNA, the CDR3 is TGTGCCAGCAGCTTCTCGGGCGGGGGGCACCAAGAGACCCAGTACTTC. Its translation is CASSFSGGGHQETQYF. The variable domain in full, completed from reference TRBV5-5 and TRBJ2-5, reads DAGVTQSPTHLIKTRGQQVTLRCSPISGHKSVSWYQQVLGQGPQFIFQYYEKEERGRGNFPDRFSARQFPNYSSELNVNALLLGDSALYLCASSFSGGGHQETQYFGPGTRLLVL.

J is TRBJ2-1 and V is TRBV6-5, with TRBD1 as a possible D gene (6 bases). CDR3 length: 16 amino acids. Trimming shortened V by 6 bases and J by 6 bases, and 21 bases separated the two germline ends. CDR1 MNHEY and CDR2 SVGAGI come from the germline V gene. This chain's CDR3 is CASRKVDSRISNEQFF. The CDR3 bases are TGTGCCAGCAGGAAAGTGGACAGCCGAATCTCCAATGAGCAGTTCTTC.

The CDR3 sequence: CASSLLPGNQETQYF. The CDR3 region has the DNA TGTGCCAGCAGCCTCCTCCCCGGGAACCAAGAGACCCAGTACTTC. The rearrangement links TRBV9 to TRBJ2-5, with D possibly matching TRBD2 (5 bases). Germline CDR1 SGDLS, CDR2 YYNGEE. The CDR3 is 15 amino acids. Trimming removed 4 bases from V and 0 bases from J, with 13 bases in between.

This chain links TRBV28 with TRBJ2-7; D may be TRBD1 (6 bases). V lost 3 bases, J lost 0 bases, and 9 bases lay in between. The CDR3 runs to 14 residues. The germline V gene encodes CDR1 MDHEN and CDR2 SYDVKM. This chain's CDR3 is CASSFPGHSYEQYF. Written as DNA, the CDR3 is TGTGCCAGCAGTTTCCCGGGACACTCCTACGAGCAGTACTTC.

This clonotype has just a few counts. The chain recombines TRBV20-1 with TRBJ2-1; D remains unclear. The CDR3 is 14 residues long. CDR1 DFQATT and CDR2 SNEGSKA come from the germline V gene (reference sequence). The ends were cut back, 6 bases at V and 4 bases at J, with 16 bases in the middle. The CDR3 sequence is CSASRNLGYNEQFF. In nucleotides, the CDR3 is TGCAGTGCCAGCAGGAATTTAGGGTACAATGAGCAGTTCTTC.

This clonotype was counted a few times. V usage is TRBV29-1 and J usage is TRBJ2-1; 8 bases fit TRBD2. Germline V gives CDR1 SQVTM, CDR2 ANQGSEA. J lost 6 bases, V lost 4 bases, and 5 bases had no gene match. The CDR3 has 13 amino acids. This CDR3 is CSVAAGAFNEQFF. The CDR3 bases are TGCAGCGTTGCAGCGGGGGCCTTCAATGAGCAGTTCTTC.

A note on this clonotype: A read error may be the cause here, since a much bigger clone is one base away. The chain joins TRBV7-2 to TRBJ2-1, with a possible D match to TRBD2 (7 bases). This CDR3 comprises 18 residues. Between the trimmed V and J ends, which lost 2 bases and 10 bases, there was a span of 27 bases. In germline, CDR1 is SGHTA, CDR2 FQGNSA. The CDR3 nucleotides read TGTGCCAGCAGCTTAAATCCGATGCAAAGTTGGGGGGGCGGGGAGCAGTTCTTC. This encodes CASSLNPMQSWGGGEQFF.

This sequence joins TRBV25-1 and TRBJ2-5, with TRBD1 as a possible D gene (5 bases). This CDR3 is 12 amino acids long. V lost 3 bases and J lost 11, with 13 bases in between. Germline CDR1 MGHDK, CDR2 SYGVNS. CDR3 region: CASSDRVNEQYF. The CDR3 DNA is TGTGCCAGCAGTGACAGGGTAAATGAGCAGTACTTC. Supplemented by reference TRBV25-1 and TRBJ2-5, the full variable domain reads EADIYQTPRYLVIGTGKKITLECSQTMGHDKMYWYQQDPGMELHLIHYSYGVNSTEKGDLSSESTVSRIRTEHFPLTLESARPSHTSQYLCASSDRVNEQYFGPGTRLLVL.

Many counts were recorded for this clonotype. The chain has TRBV24-1 and TRBJ2-5; 7 positions agree with TRBD1. The ends lost 7 bases at V and 3 bases at J; junction bases unmatched: 1. The V gene's germline CDR1 is KGHDR and CDR2 SFDVKD. The CDR3 has 12 residues. In DNA, the CDR3 is TGTGCCACCAGGGGACAGAAAGAGACCCAGTACTTC. It yields the protein CATRGQKETQYF.

The chain combines TRBV20-1 with TRBJ1-2; a weak D match, TRBD1 (5 bases). CDR3 length: 13 amino acids. CDR1 and CDR2 from the germline V gene are DFQATT and SNEGSKA (reference sequence). V shed 6 bases and J shed 0 bases, with 11 bases lying between them. The CDR3 here is CSAQDTANYGYTF. The CDR3 DNA follows: TGCAGTGCCCAGGACACGGCTAACTATGGCTACACCTTC.

A few counts support this clonotype. The gene calls are TRBV7-9 and TRBJ1-2; 9 nucleotides match TRBD1. Germline V gene lookup returns CDR1 SEHNR and CDR2 FQNEAQ (reference sequence). V lost 5 bases to trimming and J lost 9 bases; unmatched junction nucleotides: 7. The length of the CDR3 is 13 residues. The CDR3 DNA reads TGTGCCAGCAGCCCTGCGGACAGGGGAAGCTACACCTTC. Residues: CASSPADRGSYTF.

This chain connects TRBV18 to TRBJ2-5, with a weak D call TRBD1 (5 bases). The DNA end is more similar to TRBJ2-7, so the J call may be wrong. This CDR3 spans 12 amino acids. Germline V gives CDR1 KGHSH, CDR2 LQKENI. The CDR3 coding sequence is TGTGCCAGCGCCCTCAGGGTTACCGAGCAGTACTTC. As protein: CASALRVTEQYF.

J is TRBJ2-1 and V is TRBV9; D gene uncertain. V was shortened by 4 bases and J by 7 bases, with 15 bases between the two germline ends. The CDR3 is 14 amino acids. Per germline, CDR1 SGDLS and CDR2 YYNGEE. The chain's CDR3 is CASSPVRRQNEQFF. The CDR3 bases are TGTGCCAGCAGCCCAGTACGGAGACAAAATGAGCAGTTCTTC.

This sequence joins TRBV29-1 and TRBJ2-5; 12 bases are a match to TRBD2. Germline V gives CDR1 SQVTM, CDR2 ANQGSEA. After removal of 7 bases from V and 11 bases from J, the junction contained 11 bases not matched to a gene. This CDR3 region has 13 residues. Here the CDR3 reads CSALAGGRDEQYF. CDR3 DNA sequence: TGCAGCGCTCTAGCGGGAGGGCGCGATGAGCAGTACTTC. The entire variable domain, with the rest obtained from reference TRBV29-1 and TRBJ2-5, is as follows: SAVISQKPSRDICQRGTSLTIQCQVDSQVTMMFWYRQQPGQSLTLIATANQGSEATYESGFVIDKFPISRPNLTFSTLTVSNMSPEDSSIYLCSALAGGRDEQYFGPGTRLLVL.

The chain recombines TRBV28 with TRBJ2-1, with 10 nucleotides matching TRBD2. CDR3 size: 15 residues. V was pared by 2 bases and J by 7 bases, with 5 bases of the junction left unmatched. The germline V gene encodes CDR1 MDHEN and CDR2 SYDVKM. The CDR3 loop is CASSLAAGGTNEQFF. The DNA for the CDR3 is TGTGCCAGCAGTTTAGCAGCGGGGGGGACGAATGAGCAGTTCTTC. The entire variable domain, with the rest obtained from reference TRBV28 and TRBJ2-1, is as follows: DVKVTQSSRYLVKRTGEKVFLECVQDMDHENMFWYRQDPGLGLRLIYFSYDVKMKEKGDIPEGYSVSREKKERFSLILESASTNQTSMYLCASSLAAGGTNEQFFGPGTRLTVL.

This clonotype was seen a handful of times. The chain is built from TRBV4-1 and TRBJ2-3, with a tentative D call TRBD2 (7 bases). The CDR3 has 17 amino acids. V was clipped by 4 bases and J by 6 bases, with 23 bases between them. The V gene's germline CDR1 is MGHRA and CDR2 YSYEKL. The CDR3 DNA follows: TGCGCCAGCAGCCCAAAAGGGGGGGATTGGCTATTGGATACGCAGTATTTT. It encodes CASSPKGGDWLLDTQYF.

The chain carries TRBV27 and TRBJ2-3; 7 bases are a match to TRBD1. In germline, CDR1 is MNHEY, CDR2 SMNVEV (reference sequence). V shed 0 bases, J shed 4 bases, and the junction held 10 bases outside the gene matches. The CDR3 loop spans 17 amino acids. CDR3 residues: CASSLSRMTGLADTQYF. The CDR3 DNA follows: TGTGCCAGCAGTTTATCTAGGATGACAGGGTTGGCAGATACGCAGTATTTT.

This clonotype was seen just once. Sequence at one end of the junction differs from germline and may be a read error. V usage is TRBV27 and J usage is TRBJ2-3; D is unclear. The germline V gene has CDR1 MNHEY and CDR2 SMNVEV (reference sequence). This CDR3 is built from 14 residues. CDR3 DNA: TGTGCCGGCAGTTTATCGGAAGCCACAGATACGCAGTATTTT. It yields the protein CAGSLSEATDTQYF.